This is a list of T cell receptor beta chains from one sample in a study of blood T cell repertoires in COVID-19. Only in-frame clones appear in the TCRdb table, and some are missing; sequencing was by immunoSEQ multiplex PCR. The repertoire holds fewer than 350,000 clones, with around 85% as singletons. Sequencing input: peripheral blood. The receptors were gathered from a woman in her 30s with COVID-19, enrolled during active disease. The CDR3 runs from the conserved cysteine through the conserved F or W. A D gene is named only where the DNA matches it firmly. Clone size is not always given. Where it is, it says once, few, many or a class for expanded clones.

d_call clone_size j_call v_call cdr3_nt cdr3_aa
- few TRBJ2-1 TRBV5-6 TGTGCCAGCAGCATGCCACCGGGACTTTTATTCTTC CASSMPPGLLFF
TRBD1 - TRBJ1-2 TRBV5-1 TGCGCCAGCAGCTTGGCCATACAGGGGGCCTATGGCTACACCTTC CASSLAIQGAYGYTF
TRBD2 - TRBJ2-3 TRBV4-1 TGCGCCAGCAGCCAAGGGGCTAGCGGGGGGGCTACCGATACGCAGTATTTT CASSQGASGGATDTQYF
- - TRBJ2-1 TRBV15 TGTGCCACCAGCAGGTCGCGGGGCCTATACAATGAGCAGTTCTTC CATSRSRGLYNEQFF
TRBD1 few TRBJ2-7 TRBV7-9 TGTGCCAGCAGCCAAGGAGGGACAGGCAGCTCCTACGAGCAGTACTTC CASSQGGTGSSYEQYF
- - TRBJ2-5 TRBV11-2 TGTGCCAGCAGCCCCTCGAGAGAGACCCAGTACTTC CASSPSRETQYF
TRBD1 few TRBJ1-3 TRBV7-9 TGTGCCAGCAGCCGACAGGGGGCGTCTGGAAACACCATATATTTT CASSRQGASGNTIYF
TRBD1 - TRBJ2-3 TRBV5-6 TGTGCCAGCAGCCTCATACCGGGACAGGGCGAGATACGCACAGATACGCAGTATTTT CASSLIPGQGEIRTDTQYF
TRBD1 - TRBJ1-6 TRBV27 TGTGCCAGCAGTCGTAAAGCGGGACAGGCCTTCTCCTATAATTCACCCCTCCACTTT CASSRKAGQAFSYNSPLHF
TRBD2 few TRBJ2-5 TRBV5-4 TGTGCCAGCAGCACCGGGGGGGCTGGGGAAGAGACCCAGTACTTC CASSTGGAGEETQYF
- - TRBJ1-1 TRBV12-3/TRBV12-4 TGTGCCAGCAGACCCGACAGGAACACTGAAGCTTTCTTT CASRPDRNTEAFF
- - TRBJ2-5 TRBV11-3 TGTGCCAGCAGCTTAGATGGCAGCAGGGAGGTGACCCAGTACTTC CASSLDGSREVTQYF
- - TRBJ2-7 TRBV9 TGTGCCAGCAGTGGGATGGGGGGCGAGCAGTACTTC CASSGMGGEQYF
- - TRBJ2-5 TRBV4-1 TGCGCCAGCAGCCAAGACTTTGAAGAGACCCAGTACTTC CASSQDFEETQYF
TRBD2 - TRBJ2-3 TRBV6-2/TRBV6-3 TGTGCCAGCAGTTACTCGAGTAGCGGGGGTTTCACAGATACGCAGTATTTT CASSYSSSGGFTDTQYF
TRBD2 - TRBJ2-3 TRBV11-3 TGTGCCAGCAGCTACCGGACTAGCGGGGGGTCAGATACGCAGTATTTT CASSYRTSGGSDTQYF
- - TRBJ2-7 TRBV5-1 TGCGCCAGCAGCTTGGCGGGGGGCGGGTACGAGCAGTACTTC CASSLAGGGYEQYF
TRBD1 - TRBJ2-7 TRBV18 TGTGCCAGCTCACCACTCGGGGACAGCTACGAGCAGTACTTC CASSPLGDSYEQYF
TRBD2 - TRBJ2-1 TRBV27 TGTGCCAGCAGTTTAGATCCGGGGGGGCGTAATGAGCAGTTCTTC CASSLDPGGRNEQFF
- - TRBJ1-5 TRBV2 TGTGCCAGCAGTGGACTCAATCAGCCCCAGCATTTT CASSGLNQPQHF
TRBD2 - TRBJ2-7 TRBV28 TGTGCCAGCAGTTCCTTTGGGGGGGTAACCTACGAGCAGTACTTC CASSSFGGVTYEQYF
TRBD1 few TRBJ2-7 TRBV3-1/TRBV3-2 TGTGCCAGCAGCCCGAAAAGGACAGGGGGAGAGCAGTACTTC CASSPKRTGGEQYF
TRBD1 - TRBJ2-1 TRBV19 TGTGCCAGTAGTATGGGACAGGGAGCCTACAATGAGCAGTTCTTC CASSMGQGAYNEQFF
TRBD1 - TRBJ1-3 TRBV5-6 TGTGCCAGCAGCCCCAGGGGGCCGGGCCGCTCTGGAAACACCATATATTTT CASSPRGPGRSGNTIYF
- - TRBJ2-1 TRBV5-4 TGTGCCAGCAGCTTTGAAAAACAGGGTCTACATGAGCAGTTCTTC CASSFEKQGLHEQFF
TRBD2 - TRBJ2-5 TRBV2 TGTGCCAGCAGTGGAGCGGGGCCGCAAGAGACCCAGTACTTC CASSGAGPQETQYF
TRBD2 few TRBJ2-7 TRBV3-1/TRBV3-2 TGTGCCAGCAGCCTTGGGACTAGCGGGGGTTACGAGCAGTACTTC CASSLGTSGGYEQYF
- - TRBJ1-3 TRBV5-1 TGCGCCAGCAAAAAAGGGGTTGAACCTGGAAACACCATATATTTT CASKKGVEPGNTIYF
TRBD1 - TRBJ1-4 TRBV29-1 TGCAGCATACAGGGGAGACCTAATGAAAAACTGTTTTTT CSIQGRPNEKLFF
TRBD1 - TRBJ2-7 TRBV4-1 TGCGCCAGCAGCCCCGGGGCAGGGGGCTACGAGCAGTACTTC CASSPGAGGYEQYF
TRBD2 - TRBJ2-7 TRBV19 TGTGCCAGCCGACGGGCGGGGGGAAATTACGAGCAGTACTTC CASRRAGGNYEQYF
TRBD2 - TRBJ2-1 TRBV11-2 TGTGCCAGCAGCCCGGGACTAGCGGGGGGCAATGAGCAGTTCTTC CASSPGLAGGNEQFF
TRBD1 - TRBJ1-6 TRBV6-5 TGTGCCAGCAGAGACCGGGACAGCGTAAATTCACCCCTCCACTTT CASRDRDSVNSPLHF
TRBD2 - TRBJ2-2 TRBV6-4 TGTGCCAGTTCGGGACTAGCGGGGTCATTGAACACCGGGGAGCTGTTTTTT CASSGLAGSLNTGELFF
- - TRBJ1-4 TRBV5-1 TGCGCCAGCAGCCCAGGACAAGCCTTTAATGAAAAACTGTTTTTT CASSPGQAFNEKLFF
- - TRBJ2-1 TRBV2 TGTGCCAGCAGTTTTAGCGGCTTCAATGAGCAGTTCTTC CASSFSGFNEQFF
- - TRBJ1-1 TRBV30 TGTGCCTGGAACCCAGGGGTCACTGAAGCTTTCTTT CAWNPGVTEAFF
- - TRBJ1-2 TRBV12-3/TRBV12-4 TGTGCCAGCAGTTTTGGACTGAACTATGGCTACACCTTC CASSFGLNYGYTF
TRBD1 once TRBJ2-1 TRBV20-1 TGCAGTGCTATGGACAGGGGTGAATGGTTCTTC CSAMDRGEWFF
- - TRBJ1-1 TRBV3-1/TRBV3-2 TGTGCCAGCAGCCTGGGCAGGGCTGTGAACACTGAAGCTTTCTTT CASSLGRAVNTEAFF
TRBD2 once TRBJ2-1 TRBV6-4 TGTGCCAGCAGTGGGGGACTAGCGGGGATCAATGAGCAGTTCTTC CASSGGLAGINEQFF
TRBD2 - TRBJ2-3 TRBV24-1 TGTGCCACCAGTGATTTGGAGCGGGATCTTGGTACGCAGTATTTT CATSDLERDLGTQYF
- - TRBJ2-2 TRBV19 TGTGCCGCAGGGACCGGGGAGCTGTTTTTT CAAGTGELFF
TRBD1 - TRBJ1-2 TRBV15 TGTGCCACCAGCACGACAGGGACGAGTTATGGCTACACCTTC CATSTTGTSYGYTF
- few TRBJ2-2 TRBV5-1 TGCGCCAGCAGGTTCCCCGAGGGGGAGCTGTTTTTT CASRFPEGELFF
TRBD1 many TRBJ1-2 TRBV7-8 TGTGCCAGCAGCCGCCGTGACAGGGGAGGTGGCTACACCTTC CASSRRDRGGGYTF
- - TRBJ1-6 TRBV5-1 TGCGCCAGCAGCTTTCTCGGGGAAGAGAATTCACCCCTCCACTTT CASSFLGEENSPLHF